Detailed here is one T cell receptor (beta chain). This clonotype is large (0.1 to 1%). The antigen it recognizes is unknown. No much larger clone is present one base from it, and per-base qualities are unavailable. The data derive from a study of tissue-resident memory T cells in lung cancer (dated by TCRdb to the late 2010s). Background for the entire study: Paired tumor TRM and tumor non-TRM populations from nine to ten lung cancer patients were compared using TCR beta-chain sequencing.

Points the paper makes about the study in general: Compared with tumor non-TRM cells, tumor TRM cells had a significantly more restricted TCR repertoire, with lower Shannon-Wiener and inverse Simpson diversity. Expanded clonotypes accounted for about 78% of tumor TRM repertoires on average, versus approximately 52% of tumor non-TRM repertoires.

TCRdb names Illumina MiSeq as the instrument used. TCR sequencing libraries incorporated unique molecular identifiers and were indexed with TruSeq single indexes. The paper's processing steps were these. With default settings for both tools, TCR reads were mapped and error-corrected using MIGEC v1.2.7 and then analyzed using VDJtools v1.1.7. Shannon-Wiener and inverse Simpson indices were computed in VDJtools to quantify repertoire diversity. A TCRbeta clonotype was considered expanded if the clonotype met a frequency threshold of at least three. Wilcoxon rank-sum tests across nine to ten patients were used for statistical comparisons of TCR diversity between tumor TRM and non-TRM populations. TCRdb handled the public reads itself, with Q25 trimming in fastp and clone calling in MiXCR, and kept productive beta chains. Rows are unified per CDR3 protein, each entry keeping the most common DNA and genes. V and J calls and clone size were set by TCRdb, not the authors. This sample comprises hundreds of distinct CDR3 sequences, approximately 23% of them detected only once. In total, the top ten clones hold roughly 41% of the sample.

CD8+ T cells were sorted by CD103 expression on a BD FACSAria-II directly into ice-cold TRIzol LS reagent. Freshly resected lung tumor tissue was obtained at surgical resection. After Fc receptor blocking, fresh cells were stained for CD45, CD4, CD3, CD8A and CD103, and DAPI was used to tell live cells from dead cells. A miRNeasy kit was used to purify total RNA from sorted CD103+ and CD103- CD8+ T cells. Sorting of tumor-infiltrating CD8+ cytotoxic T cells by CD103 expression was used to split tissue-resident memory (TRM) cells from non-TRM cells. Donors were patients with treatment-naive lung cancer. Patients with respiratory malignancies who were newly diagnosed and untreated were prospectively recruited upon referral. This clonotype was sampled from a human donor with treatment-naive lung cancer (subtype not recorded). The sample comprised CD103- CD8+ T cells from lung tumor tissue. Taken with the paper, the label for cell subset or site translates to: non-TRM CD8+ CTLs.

The CDR3 region reads CASSSSPISEFF. The bases are TGTGCCAGCAGTTCCAGCCCTATATCGGAGTTCTTC. This receptor chain uses TRBV12-3 or TRBV12-4 and TRBJ2-1, with no reliable assignment of the D segment. The CDR3 contains 12 residues, cysteine and phenylalanine counted. Only the CDR3 DNA is retained, 36 bases long and in frame from the first base. A distance of 15 bases separates the germline ends of V and J, which lose 4 bases and 14 bases respectively.